The clone carrying this T cell receptor (beta chain) was counted many times. The data derive from a study of early T cells in non-severe SARS-CoV-2 infection. Individual cDNA molecules were tagged with unique molecular identifiers, the study reported. TCRdb used MiXCR to reprocess the 5' RACE reads, holding one entry per CDR3 protein. Among about 20,000 distinct CDR3 sequences listed, approximately 4.8% were seen once. The CDR3 has 14 residues. V lost 6 bases and J 0 bases, leaving 12 bases between the germline ends. CDR1 and CDR2 (germline): SGHAT, FQNNGV. This TCR was recovered from an adult who was a healthcare worker with PCR-confirmed SARS-CoV-2 infection or an uninfected control (not recorded which). Sequencing was carried out using whole blood. The V and J genes are TRBV11-2 and TRBJ2-7; the D gene is possibly TRBD1 (6 bases). The CDR3 here is CASRSTGSSYEQYF. The CDR3 DNA sequence: TGTGCCAGCAGGTCGACAGGAAGCTCCTACGAGCAGTACTTC.